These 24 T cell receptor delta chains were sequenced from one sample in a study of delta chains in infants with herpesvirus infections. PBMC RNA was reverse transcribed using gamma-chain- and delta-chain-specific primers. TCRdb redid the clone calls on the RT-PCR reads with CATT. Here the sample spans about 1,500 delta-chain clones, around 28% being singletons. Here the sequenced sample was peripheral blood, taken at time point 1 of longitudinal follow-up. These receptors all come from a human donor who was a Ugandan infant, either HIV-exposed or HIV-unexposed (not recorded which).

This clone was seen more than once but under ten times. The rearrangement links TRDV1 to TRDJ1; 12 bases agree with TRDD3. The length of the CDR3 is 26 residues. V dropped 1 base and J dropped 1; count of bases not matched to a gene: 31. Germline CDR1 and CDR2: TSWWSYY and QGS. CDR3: CALGEHGGTALAFPGTGGYPTDKLIF. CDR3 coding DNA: TGTGCTCTTGGGGAACATGGCGGGACTGCCTTGGCCTTCCCCGGTACTGGGGGATACCCCACCGATAAACTCATCTTT.

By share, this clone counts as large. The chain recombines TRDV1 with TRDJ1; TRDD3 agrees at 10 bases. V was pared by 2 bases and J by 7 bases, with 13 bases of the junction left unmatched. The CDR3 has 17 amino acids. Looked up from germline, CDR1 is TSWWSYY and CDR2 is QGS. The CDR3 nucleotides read TGTGCTCTTGGGGAAGGAGACTGGGGGATGAAAAGGGGTAAACTCATCTTT. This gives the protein CALGEGDWGMKRGKLIF.

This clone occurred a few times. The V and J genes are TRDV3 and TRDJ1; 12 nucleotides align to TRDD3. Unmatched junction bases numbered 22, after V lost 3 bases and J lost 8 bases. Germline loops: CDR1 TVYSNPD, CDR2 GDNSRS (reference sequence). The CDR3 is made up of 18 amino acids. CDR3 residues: CAFASGTFLGDTEEKLIF. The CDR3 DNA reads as TGTGCCTTCGCCTCGGGGACTTTCCTGGGGGATACGGAGGAGAAACTCATCTTT.

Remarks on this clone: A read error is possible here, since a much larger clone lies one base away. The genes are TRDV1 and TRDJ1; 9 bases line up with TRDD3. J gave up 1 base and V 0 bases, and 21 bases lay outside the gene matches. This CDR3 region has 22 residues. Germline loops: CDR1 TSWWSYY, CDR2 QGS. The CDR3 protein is CALGELCFLELGDKQGTDKLIF. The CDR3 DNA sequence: TGTGCTCTTGGGGAACTATGCTTCCTAGAATTGGGGGATAAACAGGGCACCGATAAACTCATCTTT.

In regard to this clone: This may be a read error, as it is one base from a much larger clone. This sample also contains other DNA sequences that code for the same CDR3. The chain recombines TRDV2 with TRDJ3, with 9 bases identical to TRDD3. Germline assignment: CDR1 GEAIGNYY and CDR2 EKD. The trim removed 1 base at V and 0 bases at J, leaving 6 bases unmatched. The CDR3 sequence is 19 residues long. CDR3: CACDTGGYGSSWDTRQMFF. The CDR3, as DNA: TGTGCCTGTGACACTGGGGGATATGGGAGCTCCTGGGACACCCGACAGATGTTTTTC.

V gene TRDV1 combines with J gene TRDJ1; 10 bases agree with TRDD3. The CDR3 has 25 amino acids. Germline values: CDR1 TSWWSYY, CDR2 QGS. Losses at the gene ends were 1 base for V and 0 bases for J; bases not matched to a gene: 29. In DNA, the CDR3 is TGTGCTCTTGGGGAACGGGTTCCTACTCCACCCTGGGGGATAGAGGGTCCGAAGTACACCGATAAACTCATCTTT. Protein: CALGERVPTPPWGIEGPKYTDKLIF.

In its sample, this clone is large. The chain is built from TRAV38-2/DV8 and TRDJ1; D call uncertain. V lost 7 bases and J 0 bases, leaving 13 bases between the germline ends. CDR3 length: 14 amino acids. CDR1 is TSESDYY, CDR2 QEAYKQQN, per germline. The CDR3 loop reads CAYRPPSHTDKLIF. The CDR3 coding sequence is TGTGCTTATCGGCCTCCGAGCCACACCGATAAACTCATCTTT.

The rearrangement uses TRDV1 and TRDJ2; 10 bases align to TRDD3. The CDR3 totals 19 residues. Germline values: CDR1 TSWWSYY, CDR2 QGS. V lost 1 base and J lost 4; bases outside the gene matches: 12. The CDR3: CALGEQNVWGIKGTAQLFF. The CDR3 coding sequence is TGTGCTCTTGGGGAACAGAACGTCTGGGGGATAAAGGGGACAGCACAACTCTTCTTT.

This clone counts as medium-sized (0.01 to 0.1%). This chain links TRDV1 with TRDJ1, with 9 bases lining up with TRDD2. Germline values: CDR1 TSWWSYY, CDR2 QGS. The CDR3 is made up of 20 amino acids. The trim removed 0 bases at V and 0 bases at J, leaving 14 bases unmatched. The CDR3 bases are TGTGCTCTTGGGGAACTAGCCTTCCTACGTCTACTCATCCACACCGATAAACTCATCTTT. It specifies CALGELAFLRLLIHTDKLIF.

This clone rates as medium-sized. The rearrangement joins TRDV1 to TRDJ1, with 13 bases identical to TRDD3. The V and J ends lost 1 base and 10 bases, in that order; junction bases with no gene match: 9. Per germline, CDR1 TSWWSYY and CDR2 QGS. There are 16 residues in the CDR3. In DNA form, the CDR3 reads TGTGCTCTTGGGGAACCCAGTACTGGGGGATACGCTGGACTCATCTTT. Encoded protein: CALGEPSTGGYAGLIF.

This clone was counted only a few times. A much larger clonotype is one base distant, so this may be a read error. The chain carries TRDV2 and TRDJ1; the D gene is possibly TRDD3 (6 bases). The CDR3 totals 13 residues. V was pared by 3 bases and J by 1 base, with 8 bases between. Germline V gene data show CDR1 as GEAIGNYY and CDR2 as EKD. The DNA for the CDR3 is TGTGCCTGTGACGGGATATGCACCGATAAACTCATCTTT. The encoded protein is CACDGICTDKLIF.

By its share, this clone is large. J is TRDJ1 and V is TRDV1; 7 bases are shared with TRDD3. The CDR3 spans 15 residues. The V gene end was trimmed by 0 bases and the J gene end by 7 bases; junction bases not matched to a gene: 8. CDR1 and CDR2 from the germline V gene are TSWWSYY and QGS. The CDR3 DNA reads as TGTGCTCTTGGGGAACTATGGGGGACTCGAGCTAAACTCATCTTT. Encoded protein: CALGELWGTRAKLIF.

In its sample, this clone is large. The CDR3: CALGELLPAYWGITDKLIF. In nucleotides, the CDR3 is TGTGCTCTTGGGGAACTCCTTCCTGCCTACTGGGGGATCACCGATAAACTCATCTTT. The J gene is TRDJ1, the V gene TRDV1, with 10 bases that match TRDD3. CDR3 size: 19 residues. Germline CDR1 reads TSWWSYY; CDR2 reads QGS. Trimming at V came to 0 bases and at J to 1 base, leaving 11 bases not matched to a gene.

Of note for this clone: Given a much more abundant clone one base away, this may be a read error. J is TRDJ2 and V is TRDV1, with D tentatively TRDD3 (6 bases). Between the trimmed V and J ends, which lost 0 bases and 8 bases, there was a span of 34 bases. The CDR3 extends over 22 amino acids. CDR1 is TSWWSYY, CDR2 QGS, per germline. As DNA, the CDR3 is TGTGCTCTTGGGGAACTGACCGTAGGCACAGGCCCACACCCTAAACTGGGCGCACAACTCTTCTTT. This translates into CALGELTVGTGPHPKLGAQLFF.

CDR3 residues: CACAGSLRGELLARGTDKLIF. CDR3 sequence (DNA): TGTGCCTGTGCAGGAAGTCTACGGGGGGAACTGCTGGCAAGGGGGACCGATAAACTCATCTTT. The J gene is TRDJ1, the V gene TRDV2; maybe TRDD3 (6 bases). CDR3 length equals 21 residues. V dropped 5 bases and J dropped 2 bases, with 35 bases sitting between them. The germline gives CDR1 GEAIGNYY, CDR2 EKD.

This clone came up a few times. The CDR3 coding sequence is TGTGCCTTTCTCCTGTACTGGGGGATCAGGTACACCGATAAACTCATCTTT. Its protein is CAFLLYWGIRYTDKLIF. The chain carries TRDV3 and TRDJ1, with 10 bases fitting TRDD3. In germline, CDR1 is TVYSNPD, CDR2 GDNSRS (reference sequence). V was clipped by 2 bases and J by 0 bases; unmatched bases: 12. The CDR3 sequence is 17 residues long.

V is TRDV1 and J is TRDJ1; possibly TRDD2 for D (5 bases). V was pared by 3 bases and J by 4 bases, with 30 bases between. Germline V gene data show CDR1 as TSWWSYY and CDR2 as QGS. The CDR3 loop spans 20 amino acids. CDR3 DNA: TGTGCTCTTGGGGAGTCTTTCCCTCAAACCCCTTCTGGCGGTTTCGATAAACTCATCTTT. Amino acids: CALGESFPQTPSGGFDKLIF.

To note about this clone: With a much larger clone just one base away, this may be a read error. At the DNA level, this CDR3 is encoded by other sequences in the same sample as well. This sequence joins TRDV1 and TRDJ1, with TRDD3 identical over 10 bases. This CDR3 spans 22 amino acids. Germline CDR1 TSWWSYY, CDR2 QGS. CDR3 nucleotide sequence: TGTGCTCTTGGAGAACACCAACCTTCCTATTTTTTCCGTACTGGGGGATCCGATAAACTCATCTTT. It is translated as CALGEHQPSYFFRTGGSDKLIF.

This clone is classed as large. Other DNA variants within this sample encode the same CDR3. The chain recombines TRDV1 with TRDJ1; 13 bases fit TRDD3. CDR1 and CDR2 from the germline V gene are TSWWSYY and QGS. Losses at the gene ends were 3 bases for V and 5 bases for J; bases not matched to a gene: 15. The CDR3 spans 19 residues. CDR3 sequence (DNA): TGTGCTCTTGGGGACTTTACCTCTGGGACTGGGGGATACGAGGATAAACTCATCTTT. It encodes CALGDFTSGTGGYEDKLIF.

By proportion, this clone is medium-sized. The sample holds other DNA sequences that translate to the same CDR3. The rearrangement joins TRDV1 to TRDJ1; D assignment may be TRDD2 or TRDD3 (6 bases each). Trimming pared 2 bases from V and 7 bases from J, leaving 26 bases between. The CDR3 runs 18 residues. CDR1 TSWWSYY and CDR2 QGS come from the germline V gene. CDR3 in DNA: TGTGCTCTTGGGGAAACTCCTACGAATCCCACTGGGCTGGGTAAACTCATCTTT. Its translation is CALGETPTNPTGLGKLIF.

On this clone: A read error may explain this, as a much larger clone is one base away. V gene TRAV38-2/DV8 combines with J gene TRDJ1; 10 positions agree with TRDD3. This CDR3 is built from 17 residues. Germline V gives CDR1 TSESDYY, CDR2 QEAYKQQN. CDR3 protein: CALLLPHYWGMRDKLIF. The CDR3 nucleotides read TGTGCCTTATTACTTCCCCATTACTGGGGGATGAGGGATAAACTCATCTTT.

CDR3 nucleotides: TGTGCTCTTGGGGATCCCGGGGCCTTTCCTACGTTCAGGGGGCCCAACACCGATAAACTCATCTTT. Its translation is CALGDPGAFPTFRGPNTDKLIF. The rearrangement links TRDV1 to TRDJ1; TRDD2 matches 7 bases. Germline CDR1 is TSWWSYY and CDR2 is QGS. The J segment lost 0 bases and the V segment lost 3 bases, leaving 25 bases of the junction unmatched. The CDR3 is made up of 22 amino acids.

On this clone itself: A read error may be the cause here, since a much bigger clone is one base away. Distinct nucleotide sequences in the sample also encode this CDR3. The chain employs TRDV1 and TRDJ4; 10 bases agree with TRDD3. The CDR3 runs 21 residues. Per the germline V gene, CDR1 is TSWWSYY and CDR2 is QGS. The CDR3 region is CALGELEGILSRGIRARPLIF. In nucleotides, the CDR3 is TGTGCTCTTGGGGAACTAGAGGGTATCCTTTCCCGGGGGATACGCGCCAGACCACTGATCTTT.

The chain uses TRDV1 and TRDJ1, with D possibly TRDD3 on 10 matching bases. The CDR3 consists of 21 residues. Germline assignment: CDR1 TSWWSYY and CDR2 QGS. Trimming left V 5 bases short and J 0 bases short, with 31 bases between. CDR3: CALGPRLPTGDTAWYTDKLIF. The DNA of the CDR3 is TGTGCTCTTGGGCCCCGCCTTCCTACGGGGGATACGGCATGGTACACCGATAAACTCATCTTT.